This T cell receptor (beta chain) was profiled in a study of blood T cell repertoires in COVID-19. After removal of 5 bases from V and 7 bases from J, the junction contained 10 bases not matched to a gene. Germline lookup yields CDR1 SEHNR and CDR2 FQNEAQ (reference sequence). The CDR3 spans 15 residues. Using immunoSEQ multiplex PCR, the repertoire was profiled, and TCRdb retains in-frame clones only, with some absent. The sample holds 250,000 to 350,000 clones, 90% seen once. This TCR was recovered from a young woman with acute COVID-19. The chain joins TRBV7-9 to TRBJ1-5, with 8 bases identical to TRBD1. Input material: PBMCs or T cells enriched from blood (not recorded which). The CDR3 DNA follows: TGTGCCAGCAGCAGCCTACAGGGGGATCGCCAGCCCCAGCATTTT. It specifies CASSSLQGDRQPQHF.